Presented here are 19 T cell receptor beta chains from one specimen sequenced in a study of blood T cell repertoires in COVID-19. The protocol was immunoSEQ multiplex PCR, while the TCRdb copy is restricted to in-frame clones and leaves out a portion. This table has about 200,000 clones, about 78% appearing once. The sequencing input was peripheral blood. The receptor set was obtained from a woman aged 70-85 years with acute or convalescent COVID-19.

This clone occurred a few times. The chain is built from TRBV30 and TRBJ2-2, with TRBD2 identical over 11 bases. The CDR3 loop spans 13 amino acids. From germline, CDR1 is GTSNPN and CDR2 SVGIG (reference sequence). With V trimmed by 6 bases and J by 3 bases, 0 bases remained unmatched. The DNA for the CDR3 is TGTGCCTGTAGCGGGAGGGACACCGGGGAGCTGTTTTTT. Translation gives CACSGRDTGELFF. Filled out from reference TRBV30 and TRBJ2-2, the complete variable domain reads SQTIHQWPATLVQPVGSPLSLECTVEGTSNPNLYWYRQAAGRGLQLLFYSVGIGQISSEVPQNLSASRPQDRQFILSSKKLLLSDSGFYLCACSGRDTGELFFGEGSRLTVL.

This chain uses TRBV27 with TRBJ2-7; maybe TRBD2 (7 bases). This CDR3 comprises 15 residues. CDR1 and CDR2 from the germline V gene are MNHEY and SMNVEV (reference sequence). V was pared by 2 bases and J by 3 bases, with 14 bases between. The CDR3 loop reads CASSLNRGGLYEQYF. As DNA, the CDR3 is TGTGCCAGCAGTTTAAACCGCGGGGGCCTCTACGAGCAGTACTTC.

The chain joins TRBV3-1 (or the pseudogene TRBV3-2) to TRBJ1-1; 7 bases map to TRBD1. Germline CDR1 is LGHDT and CDR2 is YNNKEL (reference sequence). The CDR3 runs 19 residues. The V segment lost 1 base and the J segment 0 bases; nucleotides outside the gene matches: 14. The CDR3, as DNA: TGTGCCAGCAGCCAAGGACAGGGCGGTGTTAAGAAGGTGAACACTGAAGCTTTCTTT. This encodes CASSQGQGGVKKVNTEAFF.

V usage is TRBV9 and J usage is TRBJ1-6, with 8 bases that match TRBD1. CDR1 and CDR2 from the germline V gene are SGDLS and YYNGEE. The CDR3 contains 14 residues. The V segment lost 0 bases and the J segment 10 bases; nucleotides outside the gene matches: 3. DNA for the CDR3: TGTGCCAGCAGCGTAGTGGACAGGGACTCACCCCTCCACTTT. It encodes CASSVVDRDSPLHF.

The rearrangement joins TRBV7-8 to TRBJ1-4, with D hard to call. Trimming cost V 5 bases and J 2 bases, with 9 bases left between them. The CDR3 loop spans 14 amino acids. From germline, CDR1 is SGHVS and CDR2 FQNEAQ. The CDR3 sequence: CASSPLATNEKLFF. In DNA, the CDR3 is TGTGCCAGCAGCCCCTTAGCGACTAATGAAAAACTGTTTTTT.

This chain uses TRBV10-3 with TRBJ2-5; 10 bases line up with TRBD2. The CDR3 covers 15 residues. With 5 bases clipped from V and 5 bases from J, the junction kept 8 bases outside the gene matches. Per germline, CDR1 ENHRY and CDR2 SYGVKD. The CDR3 here is CAISFKREGPETQYF. CDR3 sequence (DNA): TGTGCCATCAGTTTCAAGCGGGAGGGCCCCGAGACCCAGTACTTC.

This clone has only one observation. The J gene is TRBJ2-5, the V gene TRBV9; unclear D gene. V shed 1 base and J shed 1 base, with 14 bases lying between them. The germline V gene encodes CDR1 SGDLS and CDR2 YYNGEE. There are 16 residues in the CDR3. The CDR3 DNA is TGTGCCAGCAGCGTATCAGTTGGGCAGACCCAAGAGACCCAGTACTTC. Translation: CASSVSVGQTQETQYF.

This clone was seen a single time. J is TRBJ2-3 and V is TRBV27; perhaps TRBD2 as D (5 bases). The germline V and J ends were trimmed by 4 bases and 1 base, with 18 bases remaining between them. CDR1 is MNHEY, CDR2 SMNVEV, per germline (reference sequence). This CDR3 contains 17 residues. CDR3 amino acids: CASSSLPPGSRTDTQYF. The CDR3 nucleotides are TGTGCCAGCAGTTCCCTGCCCCCGGGATCGCGCACAGATACGCAGTATTTT.

V and J are TRBV13 and TRBJ2-1; 11 bases are a match to TRBD2. The CDR3 length is 15 residues. Looked up from germline, CDR1 is PRHDT and CDR2 is FYEKMQ (reference sequence). Trimming at V came to 3 bases and at J to 9 bases, leaving 7 bases not matched to a gene. This CDR3 is CASSLRLAGKAEQFF. The CDR3 coding sequence is TGTGCCAGCAGCTTGCGACTAGCGGGAAAAGCTGAGCAGTTCTTC.

The chain links TRBV29-1 to TRBJ1-2, with 7 bases fitting TRBD1. V shed 3 bases and J 2 bases; nucleotides not matched to a gene: 0. Germline lookup yields CDR1 SQVTM and CDR2 ANQGSEA. This CDR3 is 12 amino acids long. CDR3 region: CSVDRGNYGYTF. The CDR3 DNA reads TGCAGCGTTGACAGGGGGAACTATGGCTACACCTTC.

This clone occurred a few times. The V call is TRBV28, the J call TRBJ1-2; 8 nucleotides agree with TRBD1. The CDR3 sequence is 14 residues long. The germline gives CDR1 MDHEN, CDR2 SYDVKM. The J segment lost 4 bases and the V segment lost 6 bases, leaving 7 bases of the junction unmatched. The CDR3 coding sequence is TGTGCCAGCAGGATGACAGGGGCGGGCTATGGCTACACCTTC. As protein: CASRMTGAGYGYTF.

This chain uses TRBV29-1 with TRBJ2-2, with 9 bases aligning to TRBD1. The V gene end was trimmed by 0 bases and the J gene end by 3 bases; junction bases not matched to a gene: 5. CDR1 and CDR2 from the germline V gene are SQVTM and ANQGSEA. This CDR3 region has 16 residues. The CDR3 protein is CSVEDRDRVYTGELFF. DNA of the CDR3: TGCAGCGTTGAAGACAGGGACAGGGTGTACACCGGGGAGCTGTTTTTT.

In this sample, this clone turned up once. The V and J genes are TRBV30 and TRBJ2-3, with D possibly TRBD2 on 5 matching bases. V lost 1 base and J lost 0, with 14 bases in between. Germline V gene lookup returns CDR1 GTSNPN and CDR2 SVGIG (reference sequence). This CDR3 spans 16 amino acids. The DNA of the CDR3 is TGTGCCTGGAGTGATCGAGGGTTCCTCAGCACAGATACGCAGTATTTT. Its translation is CAWSDRGFLSTDTQYF.

This clone has only one observation. The CDR3 DNA sequence: TGTGCCAGCAGTGGAGGGTACAATGAGCAGTTCTTC. Its protein product is CASSGGYNEQFF. The J gene is TRBJ2-1, the V gene TRBV2, with D possibly matching TRBD2 (5 bases). The CDR3 consists of 12 residues. The germline V gene has CDR1 SNHLY and CDR2 FYNNEI. V lost 4 bases and J lost 4, with 5 bases in between.

The chain combines TRBV19 with TRBJ1-5, with D possibly matching TRBD1 (5 bases). The CDR3 sequence is 14 residues long. The germline V and J ends were trimmed by 8 bases and 2 bases, with 13 bases remaining between them. The germline gives CDR1 LNHDA, CDR2 SQIVND (reference sequence). In DNA form, the CDR3 reads TGTGCCAGTGGAGGGTGGGGACGCAATCAGCCCCAGCATTTT. Its translation is CASGGWGRNQPQHF.

As for this clone: This likely comes from a read error, as the CDR3 has no conserved phenylalanine or tryptophan at its end. It is unclear where the CDR3 begins or ends on the DNA, so no DNA is shown, and the CDR3 is as TCRdb lists it. The chain is built from TRBV11-2 and TRBJ2-7; TRBD2, as called in the table, went unchecked against the DNA. Looked up from germline, CDR1 is SGHAT and CDR2 is FQNNGV. 12 amino acids form the CDR3, both terminal residues included. CDR3 amino acids: CASSFAGRRLEL.

J is TRBJ1-5 and V is TRBV2; possible D gene TRBD1, 5 bases. The length of the CDR3 is 15 residues. With 7 bases removed from V and 0 bases from J, the gap between germline ends came to 13 bases. From germline, CDR1 is SNHLY and CDR2 FYNNEI. CDR3 loop: CASTTGFGSNQPQHF. The CDR3 nucleotides read TGTGCCAGCACAACAGGTTTCGGTAGCAATCAGCCCCAGCATTTT. Combining the CDR3 with reference TRBV2 and TRBJ1-5 gives the whole variable domain EPEVTQTPSHQVTQMGQEVILRCVPISNHLYFYWYRQILGQKVEFLVSFYNNEISEKSEIFDDQFSVERPDGSNFTLKIRSTKLEDSAMYFCASTTGFGSNQPQHFGDGTRLSIL.

J is TRBJ2-7 and V is TRBV19, with D possibly TRBD1 on 6 matching bases. Trimming removed 1 base from V and 0 bases from J, with 7 bases in between. Germline lookup yields CDR1 LNHDA and CDR2 SQIVND (reference sequence). The length of the CDR3 is 14 residues. CDR3 sequence: CASSIGGPSYEQYF. Here the CDR3 DNA reads TGTGCCAGTAGTATAGGGGGGCCCTCCTACGAGCAGTACTTC.

The rearrangement uses TRBV3-1 (or the pseudogene TRBV3-2) and TRBJ1-4; maybe TRBD1 (6 bases). The CDR3 consists of 16 residues. The V end was cut by 1 base, the J end by 10 bases, with 19 bases between. Germline values: CDR1 LGHDT, CDR2 YNNKEL (reference sequence). The CDR3 nucleotides are TGTGCCAGCAGCCAAGGCTATACAGGCCGCAGGGGAAAACTGTTTTTT. Translating it yields CASSQGYTGRRGKLFF.